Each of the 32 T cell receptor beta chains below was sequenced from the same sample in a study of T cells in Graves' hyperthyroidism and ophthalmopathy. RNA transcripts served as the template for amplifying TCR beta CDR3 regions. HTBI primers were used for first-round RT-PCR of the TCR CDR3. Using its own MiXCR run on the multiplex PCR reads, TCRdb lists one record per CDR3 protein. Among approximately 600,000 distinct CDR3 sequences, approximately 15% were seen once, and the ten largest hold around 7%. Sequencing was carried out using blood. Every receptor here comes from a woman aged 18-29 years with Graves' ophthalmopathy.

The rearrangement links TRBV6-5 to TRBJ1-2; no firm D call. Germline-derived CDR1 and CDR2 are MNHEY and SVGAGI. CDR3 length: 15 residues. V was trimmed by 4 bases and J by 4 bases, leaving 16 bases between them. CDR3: CASSSNRLNLYGYTF. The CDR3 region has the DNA TGTGCCAGCAGTTCGAACAGACTCAACCTCTATGGCTACACCTTC.

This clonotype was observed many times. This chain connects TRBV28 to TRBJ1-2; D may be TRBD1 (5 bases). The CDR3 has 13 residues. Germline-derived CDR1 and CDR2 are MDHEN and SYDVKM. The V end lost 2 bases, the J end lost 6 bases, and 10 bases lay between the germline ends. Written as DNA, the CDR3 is TGTGCCAGCAGTTTACAGGGTACACATGGCTACACCTTC. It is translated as CASSLQGTHGYTF.

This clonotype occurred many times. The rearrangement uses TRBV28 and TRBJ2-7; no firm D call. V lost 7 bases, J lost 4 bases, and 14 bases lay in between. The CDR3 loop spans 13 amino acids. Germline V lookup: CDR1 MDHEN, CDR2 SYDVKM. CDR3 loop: CASITRKGYEQYF. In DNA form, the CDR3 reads TGTGCCAGCATCACCCGGAAGGGTTACGAGCAGTACTTC.

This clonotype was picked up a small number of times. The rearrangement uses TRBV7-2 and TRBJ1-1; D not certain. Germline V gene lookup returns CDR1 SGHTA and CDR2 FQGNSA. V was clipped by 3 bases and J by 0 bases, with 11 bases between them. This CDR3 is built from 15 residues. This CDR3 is CASSFALVMNTEAFF. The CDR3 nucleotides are TGTGCCAGCAGCTTTGCCCTAGTTATGAACACTGAAGCTTTCTTT.

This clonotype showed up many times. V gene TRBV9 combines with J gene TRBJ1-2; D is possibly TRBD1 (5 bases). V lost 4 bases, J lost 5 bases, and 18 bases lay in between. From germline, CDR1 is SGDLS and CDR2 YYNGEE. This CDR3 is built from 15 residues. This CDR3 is CASSHGPGLRYGYTF. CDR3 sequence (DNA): TGTGCCAGCAGCCACGGACCGGGACTACGGTATGGCTACACCTTC.

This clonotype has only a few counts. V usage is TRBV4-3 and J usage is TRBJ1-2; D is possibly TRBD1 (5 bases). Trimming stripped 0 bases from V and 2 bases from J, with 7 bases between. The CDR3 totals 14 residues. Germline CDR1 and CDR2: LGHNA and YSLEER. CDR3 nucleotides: TGCGCCAGCAGCCAAGAGACAGTGAACTATGGCTACACCTTC. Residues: CASSQETVNYGYTF.

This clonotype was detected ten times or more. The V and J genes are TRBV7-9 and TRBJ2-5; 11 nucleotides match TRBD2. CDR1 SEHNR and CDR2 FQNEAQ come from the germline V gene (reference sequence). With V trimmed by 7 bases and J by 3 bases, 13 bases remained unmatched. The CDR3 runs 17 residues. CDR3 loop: CASTEAGLAGFKETQYF. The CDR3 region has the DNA TGTGCCAGCACCGAGGCCGGACTAGCGGGTTTTAAAGAGACCCAGTACTTC.

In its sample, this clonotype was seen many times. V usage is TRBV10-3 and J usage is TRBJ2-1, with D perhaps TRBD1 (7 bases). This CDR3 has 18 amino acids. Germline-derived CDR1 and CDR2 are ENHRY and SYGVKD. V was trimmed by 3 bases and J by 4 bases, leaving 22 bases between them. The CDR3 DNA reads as TGTGCCATCAGTGACCCATCGGGGGACAGAGCGGGTTACAATGAGCAGTTCTTC. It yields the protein CAISDPSGDRAGYNEQFF.

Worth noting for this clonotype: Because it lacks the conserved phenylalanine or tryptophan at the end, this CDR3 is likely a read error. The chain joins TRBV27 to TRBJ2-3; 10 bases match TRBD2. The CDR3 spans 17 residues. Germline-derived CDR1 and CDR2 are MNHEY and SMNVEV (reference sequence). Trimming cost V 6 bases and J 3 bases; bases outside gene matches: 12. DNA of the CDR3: TGTGCCAGCAGCCCAGGATCCCTAGCGGGAGAGACAGATACGCAGTATCTT. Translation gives CASSPGSLAGETDTQYL.

This chain's CDR3 is CASRMGRVKETQYF. As DNA, the CDR3 is TGTGCCAGCAGGATGGGCAGGGTCAAAGAGACCCAGTACTTC. This chain links TRBV7-9 with TRBJ2-5; D is perhaps TRBD1 (5 bases). Trimming shortened V by 6 bases and J by 3 bases, and 14 bases separated the two germline ends. The CDR3 totals 14 residues. Germline assignment: CDR1 SEHNR and CDR2 FQNEAQ (reference sequence).

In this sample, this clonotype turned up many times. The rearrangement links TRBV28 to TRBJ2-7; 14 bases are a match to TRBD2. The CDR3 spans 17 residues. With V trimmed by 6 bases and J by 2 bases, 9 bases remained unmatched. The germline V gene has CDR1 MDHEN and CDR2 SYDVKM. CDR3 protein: CASSSLRTSGRPYEQYF. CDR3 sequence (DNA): TGTGCCAGCAGCTCCCTCAGGACTAGCGGGAGGCCCTACGAGCAGTACTTC. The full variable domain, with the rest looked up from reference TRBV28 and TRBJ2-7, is DVKVTQSSRYLVKRTGEKVFLECVQDMDHENMFWYRQDPGLGLRLIYFSYDVKMKEKGDIPEGYSVSREKKERFSLILESASTNQTSMYLCASSSLRTSGRPYEQYFGPGTRLTVT.

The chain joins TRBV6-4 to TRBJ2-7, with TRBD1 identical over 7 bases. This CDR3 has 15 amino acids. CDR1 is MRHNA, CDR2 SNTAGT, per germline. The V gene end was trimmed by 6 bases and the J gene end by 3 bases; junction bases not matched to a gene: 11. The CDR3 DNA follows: TGTGCCAGCAGCAGACTTGGGCAGGGGGACTACGAGCAGTACTTC. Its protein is CASSRLGQGDYEQYF.

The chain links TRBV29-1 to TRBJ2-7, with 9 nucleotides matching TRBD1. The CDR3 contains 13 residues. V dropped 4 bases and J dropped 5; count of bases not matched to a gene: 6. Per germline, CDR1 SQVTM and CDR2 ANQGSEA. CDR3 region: CSVGGQGWNEQYF. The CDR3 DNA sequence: TGCAGCGTTGGAGGACAGGGGTGGAACGAGCAGTACTTC.

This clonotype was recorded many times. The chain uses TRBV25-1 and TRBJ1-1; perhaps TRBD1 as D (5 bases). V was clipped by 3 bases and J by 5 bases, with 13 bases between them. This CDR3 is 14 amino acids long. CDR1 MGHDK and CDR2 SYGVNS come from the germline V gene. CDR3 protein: CASSDRGVWTEAFF. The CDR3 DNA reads TGTGCCAGCAGTGACCGGGGGGTTTGGACTGAAGCTTTCTTT.

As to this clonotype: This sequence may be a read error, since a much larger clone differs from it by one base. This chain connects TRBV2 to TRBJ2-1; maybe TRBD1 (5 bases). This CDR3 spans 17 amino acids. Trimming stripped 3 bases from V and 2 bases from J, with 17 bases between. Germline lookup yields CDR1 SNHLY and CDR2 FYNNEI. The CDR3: CASSDHLHRSPYNEQFF. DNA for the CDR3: TGTGCCAGCAGTGACCACCTTCACAGGAGCCCCTACAATGAGCAGTTCTTC.

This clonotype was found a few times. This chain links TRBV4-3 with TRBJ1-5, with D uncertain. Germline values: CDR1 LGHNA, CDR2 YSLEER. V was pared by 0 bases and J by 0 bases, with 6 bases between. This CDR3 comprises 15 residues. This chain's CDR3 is CASSQEGYSNQPQHF. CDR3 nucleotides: TGCGCCAGCAGCCAAGAGGGTTATAGCAATCAGCCCCAGCATTTT.

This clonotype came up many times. In nucleotides, the CDR3 is TGTGCCTGGAGTGCCGTACTAGCGGGAGGCGCCTACGAGCAGTACTTC. Amino acid sequence: CAWSAVLAGGAYEQYF. The chain is built from TRBV30 and TRBJ2-7; TRBD2 matches 12 bases. The CDR3 length is 16 residues. V lost 1 base to trimming and J lost 2 bases; unmatched junction nucleotides: 6. Germline assignment: CDR1 GTSNPN and CDR2 SVGIG (reference sequence).

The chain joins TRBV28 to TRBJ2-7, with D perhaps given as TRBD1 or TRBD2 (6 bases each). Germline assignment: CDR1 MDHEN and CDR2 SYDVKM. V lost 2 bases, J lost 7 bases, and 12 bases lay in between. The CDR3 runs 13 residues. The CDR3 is CASSLGGGREQYF. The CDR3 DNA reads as TGTGCCAGCAGTTTAGGAGGGGGTCGAGAGCAGTACTTC.

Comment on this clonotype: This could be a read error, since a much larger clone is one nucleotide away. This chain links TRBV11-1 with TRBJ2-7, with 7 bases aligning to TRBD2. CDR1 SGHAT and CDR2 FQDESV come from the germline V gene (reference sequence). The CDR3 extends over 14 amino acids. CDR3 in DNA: TGTGCCAGCAGCCCCCGGGACTATACCTACGGGCAGTACTTC. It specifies CASSPRDYTYGQYF.

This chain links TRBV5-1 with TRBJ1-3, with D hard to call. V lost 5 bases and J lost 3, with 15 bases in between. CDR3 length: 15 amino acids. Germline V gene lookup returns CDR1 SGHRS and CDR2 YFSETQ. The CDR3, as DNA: TGCGCCAGCAGAGAAAGGGTGCACCTTGGAAACACCATATATTTT. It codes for CASRERVHLGNTIYF.

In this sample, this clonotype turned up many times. DNA of the CDR3: TGTGCCAGCAGCCGACAGGGGGCACATGGCTACACCTTC. Protein product: CASSRQGAHGYTF. This sequence joins TRBV12-3 or TRBV12-4 and TRBJ1-2, with 10 bases identical to TRBD1. This CDR3 region has 13 residues. J gave up 6 bases and V 6 bases, and 4 bases lay outside the gene matches.

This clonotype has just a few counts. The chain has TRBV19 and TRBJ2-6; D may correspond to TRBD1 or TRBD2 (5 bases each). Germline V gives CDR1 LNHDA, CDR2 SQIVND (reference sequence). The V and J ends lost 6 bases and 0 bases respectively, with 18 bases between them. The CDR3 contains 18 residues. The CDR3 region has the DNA TGTGCCAGTAGCCCCTGGGGACCTTCCCGCTCTGGGGCCAACGTCCTGACTTTC. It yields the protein CASSPWGPSRSGANVLTF.

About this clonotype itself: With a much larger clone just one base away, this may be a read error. The CDR3 spells CAGSLAPLLLAGTSTDTQYF. Here the CDR3 DNA reads TGTGCCGGCAGTCTTGCCCCACTACTACTAGCGGGCACTAGCACAGATACGCAGTATTTT. This rearrangement joins TRBV28 to TRBJ2-3, with 9 bases matching TRBD2. CDR1 and CDR2 (germline): MDHEN, SYDVKM. This CDR3 is 20 amino acids long.

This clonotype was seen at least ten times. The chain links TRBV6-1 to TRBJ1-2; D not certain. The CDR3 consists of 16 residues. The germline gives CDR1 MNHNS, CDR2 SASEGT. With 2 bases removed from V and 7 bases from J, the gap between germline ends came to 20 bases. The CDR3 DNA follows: TGTGCCAGCAGTGAACCGGTCCTGCAGGAACCTTGTGGCTACACCTTC. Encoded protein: CASSEPVLQEPCGYTF.

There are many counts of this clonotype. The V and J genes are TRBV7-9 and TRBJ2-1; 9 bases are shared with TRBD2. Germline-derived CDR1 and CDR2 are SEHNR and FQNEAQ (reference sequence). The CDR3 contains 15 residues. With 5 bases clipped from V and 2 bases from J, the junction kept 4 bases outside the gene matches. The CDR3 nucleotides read TGTGCCAGCAGCATCCGCGGGGGGGCCTACAATGAGCAGTTCTTC. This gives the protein CASSIRGGAYNEQFF.

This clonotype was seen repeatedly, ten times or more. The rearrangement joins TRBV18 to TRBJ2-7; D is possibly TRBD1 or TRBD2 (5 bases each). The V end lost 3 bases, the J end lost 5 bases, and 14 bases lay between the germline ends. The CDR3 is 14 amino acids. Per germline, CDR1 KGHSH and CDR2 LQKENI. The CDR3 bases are TGTGCCAGCTCACCGCCAGGGAACGGGGACGAGCAGTACTTC. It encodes CASSPPGNGDEQYF.

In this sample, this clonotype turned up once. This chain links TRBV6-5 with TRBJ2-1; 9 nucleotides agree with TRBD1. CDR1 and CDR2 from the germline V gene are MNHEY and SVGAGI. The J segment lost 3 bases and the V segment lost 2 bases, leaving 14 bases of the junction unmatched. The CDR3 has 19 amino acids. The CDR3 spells CASSYPRTGEGARYNEQFF. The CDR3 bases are TGTGCCAGCAGTTACCCCAGGACAGGGGAAGGGGCCCGCTACAATGAGCAGTTCTTC.

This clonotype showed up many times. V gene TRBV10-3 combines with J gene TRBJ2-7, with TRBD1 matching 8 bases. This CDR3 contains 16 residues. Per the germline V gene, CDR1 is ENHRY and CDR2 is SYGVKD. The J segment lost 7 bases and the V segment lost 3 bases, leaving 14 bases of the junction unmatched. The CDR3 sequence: CAISDSTQGAPWEQYF. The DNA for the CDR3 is TGTGCCATCAGTGACTCAACTCAGGGGGCCCCCTGGGAGCAGTACTTC.

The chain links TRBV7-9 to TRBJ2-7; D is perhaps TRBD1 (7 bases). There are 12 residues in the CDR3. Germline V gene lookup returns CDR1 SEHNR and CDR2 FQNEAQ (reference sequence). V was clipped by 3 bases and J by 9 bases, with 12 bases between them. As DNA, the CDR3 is TGTGCCAGCAGCTTTCCGCAGGGGGGGCAGTACTTC. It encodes CASSFPQGGQYF.

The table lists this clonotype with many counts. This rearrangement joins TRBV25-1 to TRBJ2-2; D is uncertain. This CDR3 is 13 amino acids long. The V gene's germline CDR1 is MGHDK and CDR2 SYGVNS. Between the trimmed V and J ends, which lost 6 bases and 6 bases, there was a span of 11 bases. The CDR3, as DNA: TGTGCCAGCAGAGCCAGGATCCCCGGGGAGCTGTTTTTT. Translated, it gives CASRARIPGELFF.

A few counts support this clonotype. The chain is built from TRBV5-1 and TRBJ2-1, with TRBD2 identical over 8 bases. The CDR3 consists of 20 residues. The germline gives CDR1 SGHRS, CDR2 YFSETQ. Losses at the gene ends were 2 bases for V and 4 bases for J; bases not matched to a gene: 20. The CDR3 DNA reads TGCGCCAGCAGCTTATTTACTAGCGGTTATCGAGGGAGGGAATACAATGAGCAGTTCTTC. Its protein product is CASSLFTSGYRGREYNEQFF.

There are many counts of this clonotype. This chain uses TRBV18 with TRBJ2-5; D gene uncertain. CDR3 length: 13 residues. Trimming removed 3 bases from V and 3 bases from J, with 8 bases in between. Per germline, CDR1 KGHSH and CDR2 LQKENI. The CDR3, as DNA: TGTGCCAGCTCACCTGGGTTAGAAGAGACCCAGTACTTC. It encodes CASSPGLEETQYF.